Shown below are 19 T cell receptor beta chains from a single sample sequenced in a study of T cell responses to AZD1222 COVID-19 vaccine (dated by TCRdb to the early 2020s). The library was prepared using the immunoSEQ multiplex PCR assay. Sourced from immuneACCESS, this table was stored by TCRdb with only in-frame sequences that have V and J called. A share of the clones is absent; for the studies checked, an unresolved V gene accounts for under half, and the remainder has no known explanation. In this sample the table shows about 170,000 clones, roughly 89% of which occur a single time. Together, the top ten hold around 1.7% of the sample. This sample's time point label indicates: baseline before first vaccination. Sequencing was performed on peripheral blood, taken on day 0 of AZD1222 vaccination. Every receptor here comes from an adult in good health.

This chain links TRBV18 with TRBJ2-1, with D possibly being TRBD2 (6 bases). The CDR3 consists of 13 residues. From germline, CDR1 is KGHSH and CDR2 LQKENI. The V gene lost 3 bases and the J gene lost 10 bases, with 13 bases spanning the gap. The CDR3 DNA follows: TGTGCCAGCTCACCGGGCGGGGACCGGGAGCAGTTCTTC. Translating it yields CASSPGGDREQFF.

This chain joins TRBV6-5 and TRBJ2-7; no clear D gene. Germline assignment: CDR1 MNHEY and CDR2 SVGAGI. Trimming pared 2 bases from V and 7 bases from J, leaving 9 bases between. The CDR3 is 12 amino acids. CDR3 in amino acids: CASSYPYSEQYF. The CDR3 coding sequence is TGTGCCAGCAGTTACCCCTACTCGGAGCAGTACTTC.

This clone was detected once. The rearrangement joins TRBV5-6 to TRBJ2-7; 12 positions agree with TRBD2. CDR3 size: 17 residues. With V trimmed by 0 bases and J by 7 bases, 11 bases remained unmatched. Germline V gives CDR1 SGHDT, CDR2 YYEEEE. The CDR3 DNA follows: TGTGCCAGCAGCTTGGTGACTAGCGGGAGCTTTGGGGGGGAGCAGTACTTC. It specifies CASSLVTSGSFGGEQYF.

This clone has just a few counts. The rearrangement uses TRBV30 and TRBJ2-1; possibly TRBD1 or TRBD2 for D (5 bases each). The length of the CDR3 is 13 residues. V was cut by 0 bases and J by 10 bases, with 13 bases left in between. From germline, CDR1 is GTSNPN and CDR2 SVGIG (reference sequence). For the CDR3, the DNA is TGTGCCTGGAGTGTACATAAGGGGACCGAGCAGTTCTTC. It specifies CAWSVHKGTEQFF. Drawing the rest from reference TRBV30 and TRBJ2-1, the complete variable domain is SQTIHQWPATLVQPVGSPLSLECTVEGTSNPNLYWYRQAAGRGLQLLFYSVGIGQISSEVPQNLSASRPQDRQFILSSKKLLLSDSGFYLCAWSVHKGTEQFFGPGTRLTVL.

This chain links TRBV5-4 with TRBJ2-4; D gene uncertain. CDR1 SGHNT and CDR2 YYREEE come from the germline V gene (reference sequence). The CDR3 spans 12 residues. Trimming took off 1 base at V and 5 bases at J, with 4 bases between the two ends. Here the CDR3 reads CASSLTENIQYF. CDR3 DNA sequence: TGTGCCAGCAGCTTGACAGAAAACATTCAGTACTTC.

V is TRBV27 and J is TRBJ2-2; D ambiguous. Trimming shortened V by 6 bases and J by 1 base, and 21 bases separated the two germline ends. This CDR3 contains 18 residues. The germline V gene encodes CDR1 MNHEY and CDR2 SMNVEV (reference sequence). The CDR3 region has the DNA TGTGCCAGCAGCCCTCTCCCACCCCGAGGAGAGAACACCGGGGAGCTGTTTTTT. Protein product: CASSPLPPRGENTGELFF.

The chain is built from TRBV19 and TRBJ2-2; D remains ambiguous. There are 12 residues in the CDR3. Trimming shortened V by 6 bases and J by 6 bases, and 8 bases separated the two germline ends. CDR1 and CDR2 from the germline V gene are LNHDA and SQIVND (reference sequence). The CDR3 nucleotides are TGTGCCAGTAGGAAACGGTCCGGGGAGCTGTTTTTT. It encodes CASRKRSGELFF.

The chain combines TRBV6-6 with TRBJ2-7; TRBD1 or TRBD2 may be the D gene (5 bases each). Germline loops: CDR1 MNHNY, CDR2 SVGAGI (reference sequence). V was pared by 6 bases and J by 2 bases, with 14 bases between. The CDR3 has 14 residues. CDR3 sequence reads: CASRWGTNPYEQYF. As DNA, the CDR3 is TGTGCCAGCAGGTGGGGGACGAATCCCTACGAGCAGTACTTC.

This clone was seen only once. The DNA of the CDR3 is TGCGCCAGCAGCCTTTCGACAGGGTTTGATGAGCAGTTCTTC. Protein: CASSLSTGFDEQFF. The rearrangement uses TRBV4-1 and TRBJ2-1, with TRBD1 matching over 7 bases. Germline V gene lookup returns CDR1 MGHRA and CDR2 YSYEKL. The CDR3 consists of 14 residues. V trimming: 4 bases; J trimming: 8 bases; junction bases outside the gene matches: 8.

The V gene is TRBV30, the J gene TRBJ2-2; D gene unclear. The CDR3 totals 13 residues. The ends were cut back, 2 bases at V and 4 bases at J, with 8 bases in the middle. Per the germline V gene, CDR1 is GTSNPN and CDR2 is SVGIG (reference sequence). DNA of the CDR3: TGTGCCTGGAGTCTCAGGACCACCGGGGAGCTGTTTTTT. Translated, it gives CAWSLRTTGELFF.

The chain links TRBV4-1 to TRBJ2-3; 9 bases match TRBD2. CDR3 length equals 15 residues. The ends lost 4 bases at V and 1 base at J; junction bases unmatched: 3. The germline CDR1 and CDR2 sequences are MGHRA and YSYEKL. CDR3 nucleotide sequence: TGCGCCAGCAGCCCTCTAGCGGGGCGCACAGATACGCAGTATTTT. Translating it yields CASSPLAGRTDTQYF.

This clone was observed a single time. The CDR3 DNA reads TGTGCCAGCAGCTTAAGCCAAACGGCGGGTGAAGCTTTCTTT. It specifies CASSLSQTAGEAFF. The V call is TRBV5-4, the J call TRBJ1-1; D not resolved. The CDR3 contains 14 residues. Germline-derived CDR1 and CDR2 are SGHNT and YYREEE (reference sequence). Between the trimmed V and J ends, which lost 2 bases and 7 bases, there was a span of 15 bases.

This chain uses TRBV7-9 with TRBJ1-2, with a possible D match to TRBD1 (5 bases). Germline loops: CDR1 SEHNR, CDR2 FQNEAQ (reference sequence). Trimming stripped 5 bases from V and 8 bases from J, with 15 bases between. The CDR3 length is 13 residues. CDR3 protein: CASSPGPLGGYTF. CDR3 nucleotides: TGTGCCAGCAGCCCGGGGCCCTTGGGGGGCTACACCTTC. Filled out from reference TRBV7-9 and TRBJ1-2, the complete variable domain reads DTGVSQNPRHKITKRGQNVTFRCDPISEHNRLYWYRQTLGQGPEFLTYFQNEAQLEKSRLLSDRFSAERPKGSFSTLEIQRTEQGDSAMYLCASSPGPLGGYTFGSGTRLTVV.

The chain uses TRBV28 and TRBJ1-1; D may be TRBD1 (6 bases). The V and J ends lost 6 bases and 11 bases respectively, with 16 bases between them. Germline loops: CDR1 MDHEN, CDR2 SYDVKM. This CDR3 comprises 12 residues. CDR3 sequence reads: CASRTTGLRAFF. The CDR3 nucleotides are TGTGCCAGCAGAACAACAGGGTTGAGGGCTTTCTTT.

The chain uses TRBV5-8 and TRBJ1-4; tentatively, D is TRBD1 (5 bases). This CDR3 comprises 19 residues. Trimming left V 0 bases short and J 0 bases short, with 18 bases between. Germline-derived CDR1 and CDR2 are SGHTS and YDEGEE. The CDR3 sequence: CASSLGWIGATATNEKLFF. The CDR3 nucleotides are TGTGCCAGCAGCTTGGGTTGGATAGGGGCGACTGCAACTAATGAAAAACTGTTTTTT.

V is TRBV12-5 and J is TRBJ1-1; D possibly corresponds to TRBD1 (6 bases). This CDR3 comprises 15 residues. Germline CDR1 and CDR2: LGHNT and FRNRAP. V lost 3 bases, J lost 4 bases, and 15 bases lay in between. CDR3 protein: CASGLLTGSGTEAFF. The CDR3 bases are TGTGCTAGTGGTTTACTGACAGGATCAGGCACTGAAGCTTTCTTT. Using reference TRBV12-5 and TRBJ1-1 for the parts outside the CDR3, the full variable domain is DARVTQTPRHKVTEMGQEVTMRCQPILGHNTVFWYRQTMMQGLELLAYFRNRAPLDDSGMPKDRFSAEMPDATLATLKIQPSEPRDSAVYFCASGLLTGSGTEAFFGQGTRLTVV.

This sequence joins TRBV27 and TRBJ2-3, with D unclear. Per the germline V gene, CDR1 is MNHEY and CDR2 is SMNVEV (reference sequence). The ends were cut back, 6 bases at V and 6 bases at J, with 7 bases in the middle. This CDR3 is 11 amino acids long. The CDR3 region has the DNA TGTGCCAGCAGAGGGCGGGATACGCAGTATTTT. Its protein product is CASRGRDTQYF.

The J gene is TRBJ1-6, the V gene TRBV29-1; weak D call: TRBD1 (6 bases). The ends were cut back, 6 bases at V and 5 bases at J, with 14 bases in the middle. This CDR3 is 14 amino acids long. Per germline, CDR1 SQVTM and CDR2 ANQGSEA. The chain's CDR3 is CSVSTGNDNSPLHF. In DNA, the CDR3 is TGCAGCGTGTCCACAGGGAATGATAATTCACCCCTCCACTTT.

The V call is TRBV3-1 (or the pseudogene TRBV3-2), the J call TRBJ1-6; D is perhaps TRBD1 (5 bases). V gave up 6 bases and J gave up 7 bases, with 13 bases separating them. The germline V gene has CDR1 LGHDT and CDR2 YNNKEL (reference sequence). The CDR3 is 14 amino acids. The CDR3 region is CASRQRGGNSPLHF. The CDR3 DNA is TGTGCCAGCAGACAGAGGGGCGGGAATTCACCCCTCCACTTT.